The following is a TCR beta chain sequence with its context. No cognate antigen has been identified for it. One base away there is no much larger clone; base qualities are not given. This sample is drawn from a study of T cell repertoires in ileal Crohn's disease (dated by TCRdb to the late 2010s). For the study in its entirety: The median duration of disease was approximately 7.9 years, and at the time of surgery less than 40% of patients were active smokers. The study was conducted in parallel with a multicentre cohort built to find predictors of early endoscopic recurrence after ileocolonic resection. Roughly half of the patients were given postoperative therapy, with 15 to 20 on anti-TNF agents and about a dozen on thiopurines. TCR repertoire analysis was performed in around 57 Crohn's disease patients drawn from a prospective multicentre cohort. A Rutgeerts score higher than i0 was the definition used for endoscopic postoperative recurrence. Neoterminal ileum biopsies obtained at postoperative colonoscopy were designated as M6 samples. Every patient underwent surgery because of a complication, which was stricturing disease in around 61% of cases and penetrating disease in around 39%. The study sequenced 150 to 200 mucosal samples from 50 to 65 patients, taken at several locations on the surgical specimen and at postoperative endoscopy.

What the study reported, not specific to this receptor: Endoscopic recurrence was linked to a higher percentage of high-frequency clones at surgery, and recurrence occurred in every patient whose clonality exceeded 26.8% (18/57). Mucosal CD4 and CD8 T cells were sorted and sequenced only in a subgroup of patients, whose size was not stated. Compared with CD4 T cells, sorted CD8 T cells contained more high-frequency clones, which suggests that the mucosal expansions were mostly CD8. Postoperative endoscopy was performed at varying times within the first year after surgery, with a median delay of approximately seven months. A significantly higher proportion of clonal expansions was observed in active smokers at surgery than in non-smokers (about 25% vs 20%, p=0.02).

Explained via the paper, the time point label denotes: neoterminal ileum biopsy at postoperative endoscopy, about 6 months after surgery. To be eligible, patients had to be adults with ileal or ileocolonic Crohn's disease and an indication for ileocolonic resection. Whole ileal mucosal biopsies were kept frozen at -80 degrees C prior to DNA extraction. Genomic DNA was extracted from frozen whole biopsies with a TRizol-based method and quantified on a NanoDrop 2000 spectrophotometer. CDR1 MGHDK and CDR2 SYGVNS were looked up in the germline V gene. V gives up 6 bases and J gives up 9 bases, and the segment between their germline ends measures 21 bases. The CDR3 runs 15 residues from the cysteine to the phenylalanine. Of the read, only the CDR3 DNA is kept; its 45 bases are in frame from base 1. Roughly 550 nanograms of biopsy DNA per sample were submitted for commercial TCRB immunosequencing. Adaptive Biotechnology amplified CDR3 regions from genomic DNA with a two-step multiplex PCR that controlled for amplification bias. Primers for every V and J gene segment were used in the first PCR, and barcodes and Illumina adapters were added in the second PCR. CDR3 libraries were sequenced on an Illumina instrument. Per the original workflow: Analysis combined the vendor-provided pipelines with custom analysis of raw data in R/Bioconductor under R version 3.3.0. Clonality, which ranges from 0 to 1, was calculated as the inverse of the normalised Shannon entropy across all productive clones. High-frequency clones were defined as the repertoire share of the top 100 clones, retaining only clones passing a 95% confidence test. Overlap between samples was measured with the Morisita-Horn index, while repertoire diversity was measured with the Simpson index. TCRdb took this table from immuneACCESS and kept in-frame rearrangements with V and J called. Such tables lack part of the clones; where checked against another copy, unresolved V genes explain under half of the gap, and the rest is unexplained. That table is the source of V, J and clone size, and D and trimming were worked out from the DNA. This sample holds 55,000 to 65,000 clones; about 89% were observed only once. About 1.9% of the sample is held by the ten biggest clonotypes.

This receptor was identified in an adult with Crohn's disease. Input material: ileal tissue. Recombination linked TRBV25-1 to TRBJ2-1, with the identity of the D gene unclear. The CDR3 amino acid sequence is: CASSGSFLSGGEQFF. The nucleotide sequence is TGTGCCAGCAGCGGATCCTTCCTCTCAGGTGGTGAGCAGTTCTTC.